Listed below are T cell receptor beta chains from one sample, sequenced in a study of regulatory T cells in long-lasting Graves disease. MiXCR was run by TCRdb on the multiplex PCR reads, yielding one entry per CDR3 protein. This repertoire shows around 500,000 distinct CDR3 sequences, more than 10% found once; its top ten account for roughly 8.9%. The same specimen was also included in a second study, on T cells in Graves' hyperthyroidism and ophthalmopathy.

Sequenced material: peripheral blood mononuclear cells (PBMCs), taken at new diagnosis, from a patient treated with antithyroid drugs. All receptors come from a woman aged 25 to 39 with Graves disease. The CDR3 runs from the conserved cysteine through the conserved F or W. Fields, in order: D gene, V gene, J gene, clone size, CDR3 length, CDR3 protein, CDR3 DNA. A D gene is named only where the DNA matches it firmly. Size is omitted from some rows. Given values are once, few, many or a class for expanded clones.

.,TRBV30,TRBJ2-3,many,13,CAWSPTLSGTQYF,TGTGCCTGGAGTCCCACTTTGTCGGGTACGCAGTATTTT
.,TRBV2,TRBJ2-2,many,16,CASSDRGRDNTGELFF,TGTGCCAGCAGTGATAGAGGGAGAGATAACACCGGGGAGCTGTTTTTT
.,TRBV12-3/TRBV12-4,TRBJ2-2,many,14,CASRRQTNTGELFF,TGTGCCAGCAGGAGACAGACCAACACCGGGGAGCTGTTTTTT
TRBD2,TRBV2,TRBJ2-1,.,16,CASRARLAGVGNEQFF,TGTGCCAGCAGGGCCCGACTAGCGGGAGTCGGCAATGAGCAGTTCTTC
TRBD1,TRBV6-1,TRBJ2-1,few,12,CASSSTTGEEFF,TGTGCCAGCAGCTCTACGACAGGGGAAGAGTTCTTC
TRBD1,TRBV11-3,TRBJ2-7,many,15,CASSFPGQGAYEQYF,TGTGCCAGCAGCTTCCCGGGACAGGGGGCTTACGAGCAGTACTTC
.,TRBV6-2/TRBV6-3,TRBJ1-2,few,15,CASSYSTDTAGGYTF,TGTGCCAGCAGTTACTCGACGGACACAGCGGGCGGCTACACCTTC
TRBD2,TRBV11-3,TRBJ2-3,.,14,CASTLLAGSDTQYF,TGTGCCAGCACCCTACTAGCGGGATCTGATACGCAGTATTTT
.,TRBV6-2/TRBV6-3,TRBJ1-2,few,15,CASSYSSRANYGYTF,TGTGCCAGCAGTTACTCCAGTCGAGCCAACTATGGCTACACCTTC
TRBD2,TRBV11-2,TRBJ2-5,.,16,CASSRGTSGNWETQYF,TGTGCCAGCAGCCGCGGGACTAGCGGGAATTGGGAGACCCAGTACTTC
TRBD1,TRBV3-1,TRBJ2-7,many,17,CASSPTLRDSPRREQYF,TGTGCCAGCAGCCCCACACTTCGGGACAGCCCCCGGAGGGAGCAGTACTTC
.,TRBV6-2/TRBV6-3,TRBJ1-2,many,14,CASSYVQGSSGYTF,TGTGCCAGCAGTTACGTGCAGGGCTCTAGTGGCTACACCTTC
TRBD2,TRBV9,TRBJ2-7,.,17,CASSVGGGGTKAYEQYF,TGTGCCAGCAGCGTAGGGGGCGGGGGGACCAAAGCCTACGAGCAGTACTTC
TRBD1,TRBV11-2,TRBJ1-2,many,14,CASSPDRGSHGYTF,TGTGCCAGCAGCCCGGACAGGGGCAGCCATGGCTACACCTTC
.,TRBV19,TRBJ1-4,.,15,CASSSHRAFREKLFF,TGTGCCAGTAGTAGCCACAGGGCGTTTCGAGAAAAACTGTTTTTT
TRBD1,TRBV11-2,TRBJ1-2,many,17,CASSLDGTVLGLYGYTF,TGTGCCAGCAGCTTAGATGGGACAGTTTTGGGCCTTTATGGCTACACCTTC
TRBD2,TRBV20-1,TRBJ2-7,many,14,CSAGAGTSGMRQYF,TGCAGTGCCGGTGCGGGGACTAGCGGGATGAGGCAGTACTTC
.,TRBV11-3,TRBJ2-1,few,13,CASSSGRGREQFF,TGTGCCAGCAGCTCCGGTCGAGGGCGTGAGCAGTTCTTC
TRBD2,TRBV20-1,TRBJ2-1,many,16,CSARDTASGSYNEQFF,TGCAGTGCTAGAGACACGGCTAGCGGGTCCTACAATGAGCAGTTCTTC
TRBD2,TRBV6-6,TRBJ2-1,many,16,CASSYLRTRIVDEQFF,TGTGCCAGCAGTTACCTCAGGACTAGAATCGTCGATGAGCAGTTCTTC
TRBD2,TRBV9,TRBJ2-4,.,17,CASSPGLAGRAKNIQYF,TGTGCCAGCAGCCCGGGACTAGCGGGACGAGCCAAAAACATTCAGTACTTC